This T cell receptor beta chain derives from a study of vaccination effects on CD4 cells after COVID-19. Assay: immunoSEQ multiplex PCR; the TCRdb copy retains only in-frame clones and omits some. The sample yields tens of thousands of clones, approximately 73% seen once. With regard to this clone: The antigen remains unidentified.

Germline-derived CDR1 and CDR2 are SGHVS and FQNEAQ. V lost 3 bases and J lost 5, with 13 bases in between. The CDR3 is made up of 14 amino acids. Antigen-specific CD4+ T cells were expanded (with viral peptide pools) by the ViraFEST assay ahead of sequencing. Investigators separated out CD4+ T cells once 10 days of culture had passed. This person's SARS-CoV-2 infection, confirmed by PCR, occurred between March and December 2020. The culture medium for 2 million or so PBMC per well included 8.5 to 10 IU/ml IL-2 and about 10 ug/ml peptides. Findings and limits, study-wide: Marked clonal contraction was seen in infection- and vaccine-induced clones late after vaccination.

The starting material was CD4+ T cells from PBMCs cultured with a peptide pool, obtained before COVID-19 vaccination. The clonotype originates from a human donor who had a prior SARS-CoV-2 infection. The V call is TRBV7-8, the J call TRBJ2-5, with a weak D call TRBD1 (6 bases). The CDR3 sequence is CASSFTGTGETQYF. The CDR3 bases are TGTGCCAGCAGCTTTACAGGGACGGGGGAGACCCAGTACTTC.